This T cell receptor beta chain came from a study of blood T cells in healthy people across ages. Each sample gave at least 6.5 million isolated PBMCs. The authors ran a second PCR of about 7 to 11 cycles using a sample-barcoded 5' primer and a J-beta primer mix. TCRdb itself ran the 5' RACE reads through MiXCR, one entry per CDR3 protein. The sample records 1,500,000 or so distinct CDR3 sequences, approximately 59% being singletons. Only a few counts were recorded for this clonotype. Its target is not known. Study-level results: With age, beta diversity per million T cells declined roughly linearly, significantly by 30 to 40. Long-lived donors had more naive CD4+ cells and higher diversity than aged donors.

Germline loops: CDR1 DFQATT, CDR2 SNEGSKA (reference sequence). There are 14 residues in the CDR3. Trimming removed 7 bases at V and 1 base at J, with 14 bases between. Sequencing was done on a sample of blood. This receptor was obtained from a man younger than 30 in good health. The chain links TRBV20-1 to TRBJ2-1; D remains unclear. Here the CDR3 DNA reads TGCAGTGTTTACGGAAGAAGTTCCTACAATGAGCAGTTCTTC. It specifies CSVYGRSSYNEQFF.